One and the same sample provided the 22 T cell receptor beta chains below, sequenced in a study of cytotoxic CD8 clonotypes in ibrutinib-treated CLL. Sequencing was performed with immunoSEQ multiplex PCR; in TCRdb, only in-frame clones are kept and a portion is missing. This sample yields over 100,000 clones, of which approximately 58% are seen a single time; about 40% belongs to the top ten. This specimen was PBMCs, taken after 24 months of ibrutinib treatment. Receptors were obtained from a human donor with chronic lymphocytic leukemia.

This clone was seen a few times. The chain employs TRBV9 and TRBJ1-1; D is possibly TRBD1 (6 bases). The CDR3 contains 15 residues. Germline CDR1 is SGDLS and CDR2 is YYNGEE. V was pared by 3 bases and J by 1 base, with 13 bases between. CDR3 residues: CASSALLDRNTEAFF. The CDR3, as DNA: TGTGCCAGCAGCGCATTACTGGACAGGAACACTGAAGCTTTCTTT.

A single count supports this clone. J is TRBJ2-1 and V is TRBV30, with 7 nucleotides matching TRBD2. This CDR3 comprises 15 residues. J gave up 3 bases and V 4 bases, and 9 bases lay outside the gene matches. Germline V gene lookup returns CDR1 GTSNPN and CDR2 SVGIG (reference sequence). The DNA of the CDR3 is TGTGCCTGGACACTAAGCGGGGTTAACTACAATGAGCAGTTCTTC. It encodes CAWTLSGVNYNEQFF.

This rearrangement joins TRBV30 to TRBJ1-3; D unresolved. Germline V CDR1 and CDR2: GTSNPN, SVGIG (reference sequence). The CDR3 spans 14 residues. V was clipped by 2 bases and J by 0 bases, with 8 bases between them. CDR3 protein: CAWSMDGSGNTIYF. The CDR3 nucleotides are TGTGCCTGGAGTATGGACGGCTCTGGAAACACCATATATTTT.

The chain couples TRBV28 to TRBJ1-5, with no clear D. Trimming shortened V by 5 bases and J by 1 base, and 12 bases separated the two germline ends. The CDR3 has 15 residues. Germline loops: CDR1 MDHEN, CDR2 SYDVKM. This chain's CDR3 is CASSLRGLSNQPQHF. The CDR3 DNA reads as TGTGCCAGCAGTCTCCGGGGATTGAGCAATCAGCCCCAGCATTTT.

There are a few counts of this clone. The chain links TRBV7-9 to TRBJ2-2; D is uncertain. Trimming pared 4 bases from V and 0 bases from J, leaving 3 bases between. CDR3 size: 13 residues. Per germline, CDR1 SEHNR and CDR2 FQNEAQ (reference sequence). CDR3 sequence: CASSYSNTGELFF. CDR3 sequence (DNA): TGTGCCAGCAGCTACTCGAACACCGGGGAGCTGTTTTTT. Full variable domain (remainder filled in from reference TRBV7-9 and TRBJ2-2): DTGVSQNPRHKITKRGQNVTFRCDPISEHNRLYWYRQTLGQGPEFLTYFQNEAQLEKSRLLSDRFSAERPKGSFSTLEIQRTEQGDSAMYLCASSYSNTGELFFGEGSRLTVL.

Only a few counts were recorded for this clone. J is TRBJ2-1 and V is TRBV5-6; D unresolved. The CDR3 has 12 residues. Germline V lookup: CDR1 SGHDT, CDR2 YYEEEE. The ends were cut back, 1 base at V and 9 bases at J, with 8 bases in the middle. The CDR3 nucleotides are TGTGCCAGCAGCTTGAGGCTCGGTGAGCAGTTCTTC. This encodes CASSLRLGEQFF.

The chain carries TRBV5-1 and TRBJ2-1, with 8 nucleotides matching TRBD1. Per the germline V gene, CDR1 is SGHRS and CDR2 is YFSETQ. V was clipped by 4 bases and J by 4 bases; unmatched bases: 7. The CDR3 has 15 residues. The DNA of the CDR3 is TGCGCCAGCAGCGTCAGGACAGGGAATTACAATGAGCAGTTCTTC. This codes for CASSVRTGNYNEQFF.

This chain uses TRBV19 with TRBJ2-7, with 7 nucleotides matching TRBD2. Germline V gene sequence: CDR1 LNHDA, CDR2 SQIVND (reference sequence). V lost 5 bases and J lost 6; bases outside the gene matches: 16. The CDR3 runs to 16 residues. CDR3 sequence: CASSSYRGGGPSEQYF. The DNA for the CDR3 is TGTGCCAGTAGTTCCTACCGCGGGGGAGGGCCAAGCGAGCAGTACTTC.

This chain connects TRBV27 to TRBJ2-1, with TRBD2 matching over 10 bases. Trimming at V came to 5 bases and at J to 9 bases, leaving 13 bases not matched to a gene. The CDR3 spans 16 residues. CDR1 MNHEY and CDR2 SMNVEV come from the germline V gene (reference sequence). CDR3 region: CASSVQSGGGQGEQFF. The CDR3, as DNA: TGTGCCAGCAGTGTTCAGAGCGGGGGGGGCCAGGGTGAGCAGTTCTTC.

This clone was counted between two and nine times. V and J are TRBV7-9 and TRBJ2-3, with D hard to call. Germline CDR1 and CDR2: SEHNR and FQNEAQ (reference sequence). This CDR3 region has 12 residues. Deletions cut 8 bases from V and 2 bases from J, with 8 bases between. The CDR3 sequence is CASLHSTDTQYF. CDR3 nucleotides: TGTGCCAGCTTACACTCCACAGATACGCAGTATTTT.

This clone showed up just a few times. The V call is TRBV6-6, the J call TRBJ1-4; possibly TRBD1 for D (6 bases). The germline V gene has CDR1 MNHNY and CDR2 SVGAGI (reference sequence). This CDR3 has 13 residues. V was pared by 7 bases and J by 3 bases, with 9 bases between. CDR3 sequence: CASTQGSNEKLFF. In DNA, the CDR3 is TGTGCCAGCACCCAGGGGTCTAATGAAAAACTGTTTTTT.

This clone was detected only a few times. J is TRBJ2-7 and V is TRBV7-8; 8 nucleotides line up with TRBD1. This CDR3 region has 15 residues. The V segment lost 5 bases and the J segment 2 bases; nucleotides outside the gene matches: 8. Looked up from germline, CDR1 is SGHVS and CDR2 is FQNEAQ. The CDR3 DNA reads TGTGCCAGCAGCCACGGACAGGGAGGCCCCTACGAGCAGTACTTC. Translating gives CASSHGQGGPYEQYF. Looking up the rest from reference TRBV7-8 and TRBJ2-7 gives the full variable domain: GAGVSQSPRYKVAKRGQDVALRCDPISGHVSLFWYQQALGQGPEFLTYFQNEAQLDKSGLPSDRFFAERPEGSVSTLKIQRTQQEDSAVYLCASSHGQGGPYEQYFGPGTRLTVT.

This sequence joins TRBV5-1 and TRBJ2-1; 10 bases agree with TRBD2. The V segment lost 0 bases and the J segment 4 bases; nucleotides outside the gene matches: 7. This CDR3 has 17 residues. Germline V gene sequence: CDR1 SGHRS, CDR2 YFSETQ. CDR3 nucleotide sequence: TGCGCCAGCAGCTTGGGCGGGACTAGCGTCTGGTACAATGAGCAGTTCTTC. Its translation is CASSLGGTSVWYNEQFF.

This chain links TRBV21-1 with TRBJ2-7; TRBD2 was called by the table and not checked on the DNA. TRBV21-1 is given as a pseudogene. The CDR3 spans 13 residues. Here the CDR3 reads CASSIRGSYEQYF. For the CDR3, the DNA is TGTGCCAGCAGCATTCGGGGCTCCTACGAGCAGTACTTC.

The chain recombines TRBV19 with TRBJ2-6; no clear D gene. CDR3 length: 16 amino acids. Trimming shortened V by 8 bases and J by 1 base, and 15 bases separated the two germline ends. Per germline, CDR1 LNHDA and CDR2 SQIVND (reference sequence). In DNA, the CDR3 is TGTGCCAGTCAGACCGCAAAAGCTTCTGGGGCCAACGTCCTGACTTTC. It codes for CASQTAKASGANVLTF.

This chain connects TRBV5-4 to TRBJ1-2; D ambiguous. The CDR3 has 13 residues. Germline CDR1 and CDR2: SGHNT and YYREEE (reference sequence). The ends were cut back, 0 bases at V and 4 bases at J, with 7 bases in the middle. This CDR3 is CASSLDLLYGYTF. CDR3 DNA sequence: TGTGCCAGCAGCTTGGATCTCCTCTATGGCTACACCTTC.

The chain has TRBV4-1 and TRBJ2-3, with D possibly matching TRBD1 (5 bases). Germline CDR1 MGHRA, CDR2 YSYEKL. Trimming pared 4 bases from V and 0 bases from J, leaving 14 bases between. The CDR3 sequence is 16 residues long. CDR3 amino acids: CASSPTDKSSTDTQYF. DNA for the CDR3: TGCGCCAGCAGCCCGACAGACAAGTCTAGCACAGATACGCAGTATTTT.

This chain uses TRBV30 with TRBJ1-4; no definite D call. Germline CDR1 and CDR2: GTSNPN and SVGIG (reference sequence). Trimming pared 0 bases from V and 5 bases from J, leaving 13 bases between. This CDR3 spans 15 amino acids. The chain's CDR3 is CAWSVEGRPNEKLFF. DNA of the CDR3: TGTGCCTGGAGTGTGGAGGGCCGACCAAATGAAAAACTGTTTTTT.

This clone was seen just once. The chain has TRBV28 and TRBJ1-3, with D unresolved. Trimming removed 2 bases from V and 1 base from J, with 6 bases in between. In germline, CDR1 is MDHEN, CDR2 SYDVKM. This CDR3 is built from 14 residues. The DNA of the CDR3 is TGTGCCAGCAGTTTAACGGTGTCTGGAAACACCATATATTTT. Translating gives CASSLTVSGNTIYF. The variable domain in full, with the rest retrieved from reference TRBV28 and TRBJ1-3, is DVKVTQSSRYLVKRTGEKVFLECVQDMDHENMFWYRQDPGLGLRLIYFSYDVKMKEKGDIPEGYSVSREKKERFSLILESASTNQTSMYLCASSLTVSGNTIYFGEGSWLTVV.

This chain uses TRBV19 with TRBJ2-3; D possibly corresponds to TRBD1 (5 bases). Trimming took off 5 bases at V and 1 base at J, with 7 bases between the two ends. Germline V CDR1 and CDR2: LNHDA, SQIVND (reference sequence). This CDR3 is built from 13 residues. CDR3 residues: CASSRTRTDTQYF. In nucleotides, the CDR3 is TGTGCCAGTAGTCGGACACGCACAGATACGCAGTATTTT. The whole variable domain, filled in from reference TRBV19 and TRBJ2-3, reads DGGITQSPKYLFRKEGQNVTLSCEQNLNHDAMYWYRQDPGQGLRLIYYSQIVNDFQKGDIAEGYSVSREKKESFPLTVTSAQKNPTAFYLCASSRTRTDTQYFGPGTRLTVL.

The V and J genes are TRBV5-6 and TRBJ2-1; TRBD2 matches 8 bases. Germline CDR1 SGHDT, CDR2 YYEEEE. The ends lost 0 bases at V and 3 bases at J; junction bases unmatched: 5. There are 16 residues in the CDR3. For the CDR3, the DNA is TGTGCCAGCAGCTTGGAGGTTAGCGGGGACTACAATGAGCAGTTCTTC. Protein product: CASSLEVSGDYNEQFF.

This rearrangement joins TRBV29-1 to TRBJ2-7; TRBD2 agrees at 13 bases. Losses at the gene ends were 6 bases for V and 1 base for J; bases not matched to a gene: 6. Germline-derived CDR1 and CDR2 are SQVTM and ANQGSEA. The CDR3 loop spans 15 amino acids. CDR3 DNA: TGCAGCGTAAGTTCGGGACTAGCGGGGTCCTACGAGCAGTACTTC. Encoded protein: CSVSSGLAGSYEQYF.